The following is a T cell receptor beta chain sequence with its context. The antigen remains undetermined. This sample stems from a study of vaccination and CD4 T cells after COVID-19. Study context: Post-COVID samples had a sampling time that fell a median approximately 93 days after diagnosis (range 35 to 161).

From germline, CDR1 is MNHNS and CDR2 SASEGT. The CDR3 consists of 16 residues. The ends were cut back, 2 bases at V and 2 bases at J, with 15 bases in the middle. Oncomine TCR Beta short-read sequencing was applied to DNA from cultured CD4+ T cells. Cultured CD4+ T cells yielded the extracted genomic DNA. TCRdb used MiXCR to reprocess the PCR reads, holding one entry per CDR3 protein. This sample has some 11,000 distinct CDR3 sequences; 55% to 65% occur once, and the top ten carry roughly 8%. The treatment was: roughly 10-day PBMC culture with coronavirus spike peptide pools or control peptides (ViraFEST assay). Convalescent patients tested SARS-CoV-2 PCR positive from March to December 2020, before Alpha, Beta and Delta emerged. Researchers reported culturing 2 million or so PBMCs per well with about 9.4 IU/ml IL-2 and about 9.2 ug/ml peptide pools.

This clonotype originated in a human donor who had recovered from COVID-19. Input material: CD4+ T cells from blood, cultured in vitro. V gene TRBV6-1 combines with J gene TRBJ1-2, with D perhaps TRBD1 (5 bases). CDR3 DNA: TGTGCCAGCAGTGAACGGGGCCGCCGGGCAAACTATGGCTACACCTTC. Translation gives CASSERGRRANYGYTF.